This TCR beta chain was captured in a study of blood T cell repertoires in COVID-19. The overall study: COVID-19 samples, acute and convalescent, were from the United States, Italy and Spain. Sources were T cells, B-cell-depleted T cells, or PBMCs; the material itself was cDNA or gDNA.

Per the authors' pipeline: Amplified reference gene primers provided the basis for estimating nucleated cell counts. Some clones are missing from TCRdb's copy, which holds only in-frame ones; the method was immunoSEQ multiplex PCR. V and J calls and clone size are given by that table; D and trimming were obtained from the DNA. In the table there are approximately 280,000 clones, around 89% of which are singletons. The CDR3 is made up of 14 amino acids. Germline CDR1 SNHLY, CDR2 FYNNEI. Trimming took off 4 bases at V and 5 bases at J, with 11 bases between the two ends. The chain links TRBV2 to TRBJ1-4; D ambiguous. The sequence was obtained from an older woman with acute or convalescent COVID-19. Sequencing was carried out using peripheral blood. DNA of the CDR3: TGTGCCAGCAGTGGTGAACAGCTCAATGAAAAACTGTTTTTT. The encoded protein is CASSGEQLNEKLFF. The full variable domain, completed using reference TRBV2 and TRBJ1-4, is EPEVTQTPSHQVTQMGQEVILRCVPISNHLYFYWYRQILGQKVEFLVSFYNNEISEKSEIFDDQFSVERPDGSNFTLKIRSTKLEDSAMYFCASSGEQLNEKLFFGSGTQLSVL.